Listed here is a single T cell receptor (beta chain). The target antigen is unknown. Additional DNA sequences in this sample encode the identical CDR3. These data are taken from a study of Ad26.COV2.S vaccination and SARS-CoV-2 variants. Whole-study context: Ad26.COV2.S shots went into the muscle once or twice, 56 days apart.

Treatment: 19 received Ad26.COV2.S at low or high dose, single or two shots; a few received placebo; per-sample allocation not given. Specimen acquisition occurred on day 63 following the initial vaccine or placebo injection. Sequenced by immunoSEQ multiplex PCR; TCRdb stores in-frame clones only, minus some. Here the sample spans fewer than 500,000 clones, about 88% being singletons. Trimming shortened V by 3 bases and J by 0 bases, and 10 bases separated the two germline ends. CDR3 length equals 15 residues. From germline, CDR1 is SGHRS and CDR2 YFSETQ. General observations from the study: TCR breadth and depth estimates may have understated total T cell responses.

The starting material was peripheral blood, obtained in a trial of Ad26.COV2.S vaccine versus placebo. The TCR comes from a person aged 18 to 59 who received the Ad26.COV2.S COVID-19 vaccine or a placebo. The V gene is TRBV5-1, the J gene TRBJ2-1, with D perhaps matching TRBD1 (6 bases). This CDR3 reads CASSWTDSSYNEQFF. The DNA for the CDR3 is TGCGCCAGCAGCTGGACAGACAGCTCCTACAATGAGCAGTTCTTC.